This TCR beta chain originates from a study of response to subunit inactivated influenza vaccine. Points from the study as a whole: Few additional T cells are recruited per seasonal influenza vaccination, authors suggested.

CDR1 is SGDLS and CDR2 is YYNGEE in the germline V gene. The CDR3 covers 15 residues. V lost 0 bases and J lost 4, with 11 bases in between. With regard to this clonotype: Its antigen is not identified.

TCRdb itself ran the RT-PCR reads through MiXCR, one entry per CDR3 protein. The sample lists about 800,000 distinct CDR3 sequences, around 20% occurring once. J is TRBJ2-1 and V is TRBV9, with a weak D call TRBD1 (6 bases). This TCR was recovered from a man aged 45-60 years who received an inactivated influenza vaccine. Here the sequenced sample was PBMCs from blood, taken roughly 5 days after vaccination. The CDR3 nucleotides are TGTGCCAGCAGCGTAGGCCAGGGGTTGTACAATGAGCAGTTCTTC. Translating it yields CASSVGQGLYNEQFF.